This entry features one T cell receptor beta chain sequence. The antigen remains undetermined. The data stem from a study of cytomegalovirus exposure and HLA in healthy donors. Study-level findings and limits: First-cohort TCR clusters were later found to tend to co-occur in the 90 to 150 validation repertoires.

The germline CDR1 and CDR2 sequences are SGDLS and YYNGEE. V lost 3 bases to trimming and J lost 5 bases; unmatched junction nucleotides: 10. This CDR3 spans 16 amino acids. The assay was immunoSEQ multiplex PCR, and TCRdb's table has in-frame clones only and misses some. The table lists 200,000 to 300,000 clones, roughly 84% of them singletons. The sample taken for sequencing was PBMCs. The receptor was derived from a man between 18 and 29 years old in good health and CMV-seropositive. This chain joins TRBV9 and TRBJ2-2, with 7 bases that match TRBD2. CDR3 nucleotide sequence: TGTGCCAGCAGCGCCGGAGGCGGGAGAGTAACCGGGGAGCTGTTTTTT. Amino acids: CASSAGGGRVTGELFF.